This T cell receptor beta chain was documented in a study of blood T cells in healthy people across ages. At the level of the study: Capturing about one barcoded beta molecule per two T cells was achieved by template switching. Study results and limitations: From one million sequenced T cells, diversity estimates were lower bounds.

This clonotype was seen repeatedly, ten times or more. Its specificity is not known. Next came a second PCR, run for about 7 to 12 cycles, which used a sample-barcoded 5' primer along with a J-beta primer mix. Each of the samples gave a minimum of 3 million paired-end reads that contained CDR3. TCRdb independently ran MiXCR on the 5' RACE reads; one entry per CDR3 protein. This table holds 1,800,000 or so distinct CDR3 sequences, about two fifths found once. CDR3 length: 15 residues. Germline V gives CDR1 MNHNS, CDR2 SASEGT. The V segment lost 3 bases and the J segment 4 bases; nucleotides outside the gene matches: 1.

V is TRBV6-1 and J is TRBJ2-3, with TRBD2 matching 13 bases. Material for sequencing was blood. This clonotype was sampled from a human donor in good health. CDR3 sequence reads: CASSDGTSGADTQYF. The CDR3 DNA is TGTGCCAGCAGTGACGGGACTAGCGGGGCAGATACGCAGTATTTT.